One sample yielded the 29 T cell receptor beta chains listed below, sequenced in a study of blood T cell repertoires in COVID-19. Method: immunoSEQ multiplex PCR; TCRdb's copy keeps in-frame clones and lacks some. The table lists approximately 200,000 clones, 70% to 90% of them singletons, with approximately 4% in the top ten. What was sequenced was PBMCs or T cells enriched from blood (not recorded which). The receptors derive from a woman in her twenties or thirties who had been exposed to COVID-19.

The gene calls are TRBV7-6 and TRBJ2-2, with TRBD1 as a possible D gene (6 bases). This CDR3 contains 18 residues. Between the trimmed V and J ends, which lost 5 bases and 0 bases, there was a span of 19 bases. Germline lookup yields CDR1 SGHVS and CDR2 FNYEAQ. This CDR3 is CASSLRGRGQSNTGELFF. The CDR3 DNA is TGTGCCAGCAGCCTTCGCGGCCGCGGACAGTCGAACACCGGGGAGCTGTTTTTT.

The rearrangement joins TRBV2 to TRBJ2-3; the D is unclear. Germline CDR1 reads SNHLY; CDR2 reads FYNNEI. This CDR3 contains 16 residues. The V and J ends lost 0 bases and 2 bases respectively, with 12 bases between them. CDR3 in DNA: TGTGCCAGCAGTGAAGCGCCCAGGTCGCTCACAGATACGCAGTATTTT. Translated: CASSEAPRSLTDTQYF.

The chain is built from TRBV19 and TRBJ2-7, with 8 bases lining up with TRBD2. Trimming took 3 bases from V and 2 from J; bases not matched to a gene: 3. The CDR3 covers 14 residues. CDR1 and CDR2 from the germline V gene are LNHDA and SQIVND (reference sequence). The CDR3: CASSITGGTYEQYF. The CDR3 nucleotides are TGTGCCAGTAGTATCACGGGAGGGACCTACGAGCAGTACTTC.

Details on this clone: This specimen includes other DNA sequences encoding the same CDR3. V and J are TRBV5-1 and TRBJ2-7; D not resolved. With 0 bases removed from V and 0 bases from J, the gap between germline ends came to 4 bases. The CDR3 has 13 residues. Germline V CDR1 and CDR2: SGHRS, YFSETQ. CDR3 in amino acids: CASSLAISYEQYF. The CDR3 DNA reads TGCGCCAGCAGCTTGGCCATCTCCTACGAGCAGTACTTC.

The rearrangement links TRBV6-2 or TRBV6-3 to TRBJ2-1; 9 positions agree with TRBD2. CDR1 is MNHEY and CDR2 is SVGEGT in the germline V gene. This CDR3 has 15 residues. Germline trimming cut 5 bases from V and 3 bases from J; bases unmatched to any gene: 5. Here the CDR3 reads CASSPPTSGYNEQFF. The CDR3 DNA reads as TGTGCCAGCAGTCCACCGACTAGCGGCTACAATGAGCAGTTCTTC.

This rearrangement joins TRBV5-1 to TRBJ2-2; tentative D call: TRBD1 (5 bases). V lost 4 bases and J lost 0, with 13 bases in between. CDR3 length equals 16 residues. CDR1 is SGHRS, CDR2 YFSETQ, per germline. The CDR3 DNA reads TGCGCCAGCAGCCCCCAGGGTCCCCCGAACACCGGGGAGCTGTTTTTT. It encodes CASSPQGPPNTGELFF.

The chain joins TRBV5-1 to TRBJ2-2; weak D call: TRBD1 (6 bases). The germline gives CDR1 SGHRS, CDR2 YFSETQ. The V and J ends lost 3 bases and 3 bases respectively, with 9 bases between them. CDR3 size: 14 residues. The CDR3 DNA reads TGCGCCAGCAGCTCAGGGGAACACACCGGGGAGCTGTTTTTT. This codes for CASSSGEHTGELFF.

The J gene is TRBJ2-3, the V gene TRBV5-1, with TRBD2 matching over 16 bases. Per germline, CDR1 SGHRS and CDR2 YFSETQ. V gave up 2 bases and J gave up 4 bases; unmatched junction bases: 13. The CDR3 has 20 amino acids. CDR3 in DNA: TGCGCCAGCAGCTTAGCCGTCCCGGGACTAGCGGGGGGGCGGGCAGATACGCAGTATTTT. Translation gives CASSLAVPGLAGGRADTQYF.

The rearrangement uses TRBV6-5 and TRBJ2-7; D perhaps matches TRBD2 (6 bases). This CDR3 has 14 residues. Germline V gene lookup returns CDR1 MNHEY and CDR2 SVGAGI. The V gene lost 4 bases and the J gene lost 6 bases, with 16 bases spanning the gap. The CDR3 nucleotides are TGTGCCAGCAGTTTCACACCGGGGGACTCCGAGCAGTACTTC. Protein sequence: CASSFTPGDSEQYF.

The V call is TRBV5-4, the J call TRBJ2-7; 7 bases match TRBD1. Germline-derived CDR1 and CDR2 are SGHNT and YYREEE (reference sequence). The ends lost 3 bases at V and 1 base at J; junction bases unmatched: 7. The CDR3 is 15 residues long. CDR3 loop: CASSSGQKKSYEQYF. CDR3 DNA: TGTGCCAGCAGCTCGGGACAGAAAAAGTCCTACGAGCAGTACTTC.

The V call is TRBV4-2, the J call TRBJ2-5; D is perhaps TRBD2 (6 bases). The CDR3 loop spans 17 amino acids. Trimming cost V 0 bases and J 4 bases, with 18 bases left between them. Looked up from germline, CDR1 is LGHNA and CDR2 is YNFKEQ. Here the CDR3 reads CASSQDFLPGVGETQYF. The DNA for the CDR3 is TGTGCCAGCAGCCAAGATTTTCTGCCGGGGGTGGGAGAGACCCAGTACTTC.

The rearrangement joins TRBV19 to TRBJ2-7, with 7 bases lining up with TRBD2. This CDR3 has 13 residues. Germline V gives CDR1 LNHDA, CDR2 SQIVND (reference sequence). After removal of 5 bases from V and 2 bases from J, the junction contained 3 bases not matched to a gene. CDR3 in DNA: TGTGCCAGTAGTGATGGACTAGCCTACGAGCAGTACTTC. It yields the protein CASSDGLAYEQYF.

The rearrangement joins TRBV10-2 to TRBJ2-2; D perhaps matches TRBD1 (6 bases). Trimming cost V 3 bases and J 4 bases, with 12 bases left between them. Looked up from germline, CDR1 is WSHSY and CDR2 is SAAADI. This CDR3 is built from 15 residues. The CDR3 reads CASSDFPGVTGELFF. CDR3 nucleotide sequence: TGCGCCAGCAGTGATTTCCCAGGGGTCACCGGGGAGCTGTTTTTT.

This clone has more than one count but fewer than ten. The genes are TRBV11-1 and TRBJ2-7; D gene uncertain. Trimming took off 1 base at V and 5 bases at J, with 15 bases between the two ends. The germline gives CDR1 SGHAT, CDR2 FQDESV (reference sequence). The CDR3 extends over 15 amino acids. The CDR3 DNA reads as TGTGCCAGCAGCTTAGGTCAGGCCCGAGTGGACGAGCAGTACTTC. It yields the protein CASSLGQARVDEQYF.

The chain couples TRBV15 to TRBJ1-4; D is uncertain. Germline V CDR1 and CDR2: LNHNV, YYDKDF (reference sequence). V was clipped by 2 bases and J by 6 bases, with 19 bases between them. The CDR3 is 17 residues long. CDR3 DNA sequence: TGTGCCACCAGCAGAACTACGGAAAGCTCGTTATATGAAAAACTGTTTTTT. Translating gives CATSRTTESSLYEKLFF.

The chain carries TRBV27 and TRBJ1-2, with 8 bases lining up with TRBD1. Germline lookup yields CDR1 MNHEY and CDR2 SMNVEV (reference sequence). The CDR3 loop spans 13 amino acids. Losses at the gene ends were 5 bases for V and 8 bases for J; bases not matched to a gene: 7. CDR3 sequence reads: CASSPGGEGGYTF. The CDR3, as DNA: TGTGCCAGCAGTCCAGGGGGCGAGGGAGGCTACACCTTC.

The chain recombines TRBV3-1 (or the pseudogene TRBV3-2) with TRBJ2-3; D is unclear. Germline V gives CDR1 LGHDT, CDR2 YNNKEL (reference sequence). The CDR3 has 16 amino acids. The V and J ends lost 0 bases and 0 bases respectively, with 10 bases between them. Here the CDR3 reads CASSQDSSLSTDTQYF. Written as DNA, the CDR3 is TGTGCCAGCAGCCAAGATTCGAGCCTTAGCACAGATACGCAGTATTTT.

The V and J genes are TRBV12-2 and TRBJ2-3; the table's D call TRBD2 went unverified against the DNA. TRBV12-2 counts as a pseudogene. The CDR3 runs 17 residues. This chain's CDR3 is CASRLALVRGCTDTQYF. In DNA, the CDR3 is TGTGCAAGTCGCTTAGCATTGGTAAGAGGCTGCACAGATACGCAGTATTTT.

This sequence joins TRBV11-2 and TRBJ1-6; 8 positions agree with TRBD1. Germline CDR1 SGHAT, CDR2 FQNNGV. CDR3 size: 15 residues. With V trimmed by 1 base and J by 7 bases, 3 bases remained unmatched. The CDR3 loop reads CASSLVGQGNSPLHF. As DNA, the CDR3 is TGTGCCAGCAGCTTAGTAGGACAGGGAAATTCACCCCTCCACTTT.

This chain connects TRBV15 to TRBJ2-1, with D unresolved. Trimming removed 8 bases from V and 5 bases from J, with 13 bases in between. Germline assignment: CDR1 LNHNV and CDR2 YYDKDF (reference sequence). The CDR3 is 13 residues long. CDR3 nucleotides: TGTGCCACCTCGAGGCAAGAACACAATGAGCAGTTCTTC. This gives the protein CATSRQEHNEQFF.

The J gene is TRBJ2-5, the V gene TRBV27; 15 nucleotides agree with TRBD2. CDR1 is MNHEY, CDR2 SMNVEV, per germline (reference sequence). This CDR3 spans 19 amino acids. V dropped 6 bases and J dropped 2; count of bases not matched to a gene: 13. The CDR3 sequence: CASSTIGLAGGYPQETQYF. CDR3 nucleotides: TGTGCCAGCAGCACGATAGGACTAGCGGGGGGGTATCCGCAAGAGACCCAGTACTTC.

The genes are TRBV5-8 and TRBJ2-7, with 7 bases identical to TRBD1. The CDR3 totals 15 residues. J gave up 0 bases and V 4 bases, and 7 bases lay outside the gene matches. Germline V CDR1 and CDR2: SGHTS, YDEGEE. In nucleotides, the CDR3 is TGTGCCAGCAGCCGGTACAGGGGAAGCTCCTACGAGCAGTACTTC. It codes for CASSRYRGSSYEQYF.

This CDR3 is CASSPNPTGTYGYTF. The CDR3 nucleotides are TGTGCCAGCAGCCCCAACCCGACAGGGACCTATGGCTACACCTTC. The V call is TRBV7-2, the J call TRBJ1-2, with TRBD1 identical over 7 bases. The germline V gene has CDR1 SGHTA and CDR2 FQGNSA. The V gene end was trimmed by 5 bases and the J gene end by 4 bases; junction bases not matched to a gene: 10. The CDR3 contains 15 residues.

This chain connects TRBV11-3 to TRBJ1-6; D gene ambiguous. The germline V gene encodes CDR1 SGHNT and CDR2 YENEEA. Trimming left V 3 bases short and J 6 bases short, with 9 bases between. The CDR3 covers 14 residues. The CDR3 reads CASSFGVSNSPLHF. The CDR3 region has the DNA TGTGCCAGCAGCTTCGGAGTTAGTAATTCACCCCTCCACTTT.

V gene TRBV28 combines with J gene TRBJ1-5; D is uncertain. Germline CDR1 and CDR2: MDHEN and SYDVKM. Between the trimmed V and J ends, which lost 5 bases and 6 bases, there was a span of 11 bases. CDR3 length equals 13 residues. CDR3 in amino acids: CASSVAIGQPQHF. In DNA form, the CDR3 reads TGTGCCAGCAGTGTCGCAATCGGTCAGCCCCAGCATTTT.

V usage is TRBV19 and J usage is TRBJ1-2; 7 bases align to TRBD1. CDR1 and CDR2 (germline): LNHDA, SQIVND (reference sequence). The CDR3 contains 14 residues. The J segment lost 10 bases and the V segment lost 3 bases, leaving 11 bases of the junction unmatched. In DNA, the CDR3 is TGTGCCAGTAGTATCGGAAACGGACAGGACCCCTACACCTTC. Translation: CASSIGNGQDPYTF. Looking up the rest from reference TRBV19 and TRBJ1-2 gives the full variable domain: DGGITQSPKYLFRKEGQNVTLSCEQNLNHDAMYWYRQDPGQGLRLIYYSQIVNDFQKGDIAEGYSVSREKKESFPLTVTSAQKNPTAFYLCASSIGNGQDPYTFGSGTRLTVV.

The rearrangement joins TRBV30 to TRBJ1-2; 9 bases line up with TRBD1. V shed 4 bases, J shed 6 bases, and the junction held 9 bases outside the gene matches. This CDR3 has 14 residues. Germline CDR1 is GTSNPN and CDR2 is SVGIG (reference sequence). The DNA for the CDR3 is TGTGCCTGGAACATGGGACAGGGTTTTCATGGCTACACCTTC. Its translation: CAWNMGQGFHGYTF.

This clone has a single count. The chain employs TRBV28 and TRBJ1-2, with TRBD1 matching over 10 bases. The J segment lost 1 base and the V segment lost 4 bases, leaving 3 bases of the junction unmatched. The CDR3 loop spans 15 amino acids. Germline loops: CDR1 MDHEN, CDR2 SYDVKM. The CDR3, as DNA: TGTGCCAGCAGTTCCTGGACAGGGGGTAACTATGGCTACACCTTC. Translation: CASSSWTGGNYGYTF.

The chain carries TRBV20-1 and TRBJ1-1; no firm D call. Germline CDR1 and CDR2: DFQATT and SNEGSKA (reference sequence). The CDR3 has 12 amino acids. Between the trimmed V and J ends, which lost 3 bases and 11 bases, there was a span of 16 bases. This CDR3 reads CSASSGVGRAFF. The CDR3 coding sequence is TGCAGTGCTAGTTCGGGAGTGGGGAGGGCTTTCTTT.